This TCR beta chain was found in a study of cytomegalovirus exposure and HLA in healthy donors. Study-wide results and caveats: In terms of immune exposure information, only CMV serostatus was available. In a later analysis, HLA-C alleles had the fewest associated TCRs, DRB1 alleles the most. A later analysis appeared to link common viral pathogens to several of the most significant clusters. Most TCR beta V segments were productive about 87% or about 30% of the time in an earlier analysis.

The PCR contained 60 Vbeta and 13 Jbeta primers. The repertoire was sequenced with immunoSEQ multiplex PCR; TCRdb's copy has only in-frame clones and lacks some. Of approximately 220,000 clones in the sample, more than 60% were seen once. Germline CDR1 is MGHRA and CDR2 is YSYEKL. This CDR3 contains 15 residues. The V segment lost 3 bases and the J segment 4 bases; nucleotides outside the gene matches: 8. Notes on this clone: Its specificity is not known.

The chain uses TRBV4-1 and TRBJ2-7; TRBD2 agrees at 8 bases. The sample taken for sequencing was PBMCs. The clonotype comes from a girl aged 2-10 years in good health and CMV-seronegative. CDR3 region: CASSHHFAGGYEQYF. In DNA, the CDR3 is TGCGCCAGCAGCCACCACTTTGCGGGGGGATACGAGCAGTACTTC.